Listed here are 13 T cell receptor beta chains from one sample, sequenced in a study of cytomegalovirus exposure and HLA in healthy donors. Measured with immunoSEQ multiplex PCR; TCRdb has only the in-frame clones, and not every one. The table records roughly 98,000 clones, less than 90% of them present only once. Sample: PBMCs. The receptor set was obtained from a man younger than 35 in good health and CMV-seropositive.

This clone came up once. The chain has TRBV7-6 and TRBJ1-2; 7 bases fit TRBD1. Germline V lookup: CDR1 SGHVS, CDR2 FNYEAQ. Losses at the gene ends were 4 bases for V and 5 bases for J; bases not matched to a gene: 16. CDR3 length: 17 amino acids. This CDR3 reads CASSSTYRTGDGYGYTF. CDR3 DNA: TGTGCCAGCAGCTCTACCTACCGGACAGGAGATGGGTATGGCTACACCTTC.

This rearrangement joins TRBV15 to TRBJ2-5; 9 bases match TRBD2. Trimming removed 3 bases from V and 3 bases from J; junction bases left unmatched: 2. CDR3 length: 14 residues. Germline CDR1 and CDR2: LNHNV and YYDKDF (reference sequence). CDR3 nucleotides: TGTGCCACCAGCAGCCGACTAGCGGAAGAGACCCAGTACTTC. It yields the protein CATSSRLAEETQYF. The full variable domain, completed using reference TRBV15 and TRBJ2-5, is DAMVIQNPRYQVTQFGKPVTLSCSQTLNHNVMYWYQQKSSQAPKLLFHYYDKDFNNEADTPDNFQSRRPNTSFCFLDIRSPGLGDTAMYLCATSSRLAEETQYFGPGTRLLVL.

The chain uses TRBV5-4 and TRBJ1-6; D might be TRBD1 (6 bases). The CDR3 loop spans 17 amino acids. The germline gives CDR1 SGHNT, CDR2 YYREEE (reference sequence). V was trimmed by 2 bases and J by 4 bases, leaving 16 bases between them. This chain's CDR3 is CASSLEQGGVYNSPLHF. CDR3 coding DNA: TGTGCCAGCAGCTTAGAGCAAGGGGGAGTATATAATTCACCCCTCCACTTT.

This chain's CDR3 is CASSFSGSTDTQYF. CDR3 DNA: TGCGCCAGCAGCTTTAGCGGGAGCACAGATACGCAGTATTTT. V usage is TRBV5-1 and J usage is TRBJ2-3, with 7 bases that match TRBD2. Germline CDR1 is SGHRS and CDR2 is YFSETQ. With 2 bases clipped from V and 0 bases from J, the junction kept 0 bases outside the gene matches. CDR3 length equals 14 residues. Combining the CDR3 with reference TRBV5-1 and TRBJ2-3 gives the whole variable domain KAGVTQTPRYLIKTRGQQVTLSCSPISGHRSVSWYQQTPGQGLQFLFEYFSETQRNKGNFPGRFSGRQFSNSRSEMNVSTLELGDSALYLCASSFSGSTDTQYFGPGTRLTVL.

This chain joins TRBV5-1 and TRBJ2-5; perhaps TRBD2 as D (5 bases). V lost 0 bases and J lost 5, with 8 bases in between. The CDR3 has 13 amino acids. Germline CDR1 is SGHRS and CDR2 is YFSETQ. CDR3 in DNA: TGCGCCAGCAGCTTGGAACAGCGGGAGACCCAGTACTTC. Protein: CASSLEQRETQYF.

The J gene is TRBJ2-5, the V gene TRBV2, with 10 bases lining up with TRBD2. From germline, CDR1 is SNHLY and CDR2 FYNNEI. V shed 6 bases and J 4 bases; nucleotides not matched to a gene: 5. This CDR3 region has 14 residues. DNA for the CDR3: TGTGCCAGCAGATCGAGCGGGGGGGCAGAGACCCAGTACTTC. Translation: CASRSSGGAETQYF.

The chain is built from TRBV6-5 and TRBJ1-2; 9 nucleotides line up with TRBD1. With V trimmed by 2 bases and J by 7 bases, 5 bases remained unmatched. CDR1 and CDR2 from the germline V gene are MNHEY and SVGAGI. The CDR3 sequence is 14 residues long. Here the CDR3 reads CASSYLTGGIGYTF. As DNA, the CDR3 is TGTGCCAGCAGTTACCTTACAGGGGGCATTGGCTACACCTTC.

The chain joins TRBV6-5 to TRBJ2-1, with 10 bases fitting TRBD1. CDR3 length: 15 amino acids. Trimming at V came to 8 bases and at J to 5 bases, leaving 9 bases not matched to a gene. Germline CDR1 and CDR2: MNHEY and SVGAGI. CDR3 loop: CASGPLGTGDNEQFF. The CDR3 DNA reads TGTGCCAGCGGACCCCTCGGGACAGGGGACAATGAGCAGTTCTTC.

The rearrangement links TRBV19 to TRBJ1-1; TRBD1 matches 7 bases. This CDR3 is built from 14 residues. CDR1 and CDR2 from the germline V gene are LNHDA and SQIVND (reference sequence). Trimming at V came to 3 bases and at J to 3 bases, leaving 4 bases not matched to a gene. The CDR3 loop reads CASSIIQGDTEAFF. The CDR3 region has the DNA TGTGCCAGTAGTATTATCCAGGGGGACACTGAAGCTTTCTTT.

The rearrangement uses TRBV5-4 and TRBJ2-3; 12 bases match TRBD2. The germline gives CDR1 SGHNT, CDR2 YYREEE (reference sequence). V lost 2 bases and J lost 4; bases outside the gene matches: 8. The CDR3 spans 17 residues. CDR3 sequence reads: CASSFNILAGGADTQYF. The DNA of the CDR3 is TGTGCCAGCAGCTTCAACATACTAGCGGGAGGAGCAGATACGCAGTATTTT.

This clone showed up just once. The chain couples TRBV7-2 to TRBJ2-2, with a tentative D call TRBD1 (6 bases). Trimming stripped 5 bases from V and 7 bases from J, with 11 bases between. The CDR3 covers 13 residues. Germline V gene sequence: CDR1 SGHTA, CDR2 FQGNSA. The CDR3 nucleotides are TGTGCCAGCAGCCGACAGGAGATCGGGGAGCTGTTTTTT. Translating gives CASSRQEIGELFF.

This clone has only a few counts. The chain couples TRBV27 to TRBJ1-2, with a tentative D call TRBD1 (5 bases). V was cut by 6 bases and J by 8 bases, with 19 bases left in between. CDR1 is MNHEY and CDR2 is SMNVEV in the germline V gene (reference sequence). The CDR3 runs 14 residues. CDR3 in amino acids: CASRTIRSGSGYTF. The CDR3, as DNA: TGTGCCAGCAGAACTATTAGATCAGGGTCCGGCTACACCTTC.

This clone appeared a few times. This rearrangement joins TRBV11-2 to TRBJ2-5; D not certain. The CDR3 runs 11 residues. Germline CDR1 SGHAT, CDR2 FQNNGV. V was clipped by 3 bases and J by 3 bases, with 2 bases between them. The CDR3, as DNA: TGTGCCAGCAGCTTTAAAGAGACCCAGTACTTC. Translated, it gives CASSFKETQYF.